A selection of T cell receptor beta chains follows, all from one sample in a study of regulatory T cells in long-lasting Graves disease. From the multiplex PCR reads, TCRdb called clonotypes with MiXCR, one entry per CDR3 protein. The sample holds a few hundred thousand distinct CDR3 sequences, around 17% seen once. The same sample was also used in a study of T cells in Graves' hyperthyroidism and ophthalmopathy.

Sequenced here: peripheral blood mononuclear cells (PBMCs), sampled at new diagnosis, from a patient treated with antithyroid drugs. The receptors derive from a man in his forties or fifties with Graves disease. Each CDR3 is given with its conserved first and last residue. The order of the fields is CDR3 protein, CDR3 DNA, D gene, J gene, clone size, V gene. The D gene is left open where the match is weak. Expanded clones get a size class; other rows say once, few or many, or leave the size out.

CDR3 protein: CASSPGRRTEAFF; CDR3 DNA: TGTGCCAGCAGCCCAGGGAGGCGCACTGAAGCTTTCTTT; D gene: -; J gene: TRBJ1-1; clone size: many; V gene: TRBV6-1
CDR3 protein: CSAGRDWGGGTQYF; CDR3 DNA: TGCAGTGCTGGCCGGGACTGGGGGGGAGGTACGCAGTATTTT; D gene: TRBD2; J gene: TRBJ2-3; clone size: -; V gene: TRBV20-1
CDR3 protein: CSVGSTSGGGRETQYF; CDR3 DNA: TGCAGCGTTGGCTCGACTAGCGGGGGGGGTCGGGAGACCCAGTACTTC; D gene: TRBD2; J gene: TRBJ2-5; clone size: -; V gene: TRBV29-1
CDR3 protein: CASRRDISYGYTF; CDR3 DNA: TGTGCCAGCAGGCGGGACATTAGCTATGGCTACACCTTC; D gene: -; J gene: TRBJ1-2; clone size: few; V gene: TRBV6-1
CDR3 protein: CASSLAPGPGEWYF; CDR3 DNA: TGTGCCAGCAGCTTAGCACCGGGGCCGGGGGAGTGGTATTTT; D gene: -; J gene: TRBJ2-3; clone size: many; V gene: TRBV7-2
CDR3 protein: CASKKQTGTNQPQHF; CDR3 DNA: TGTGCCAGCAAGAAACAGACAGGGACGAATCAGCCCCAGCATTTT; D gene: TRBD1; J gene: TRBJ1-5; clone size: many; V gene: TRBV28
CDR3 protein: CASSDTSGGKVDEQYF; CDR3 DNA: TGTGCCAGCAGTGATACATCAGGGGGGAAGGTTGACGAGCAGTACTTC; D gene: -; J gene: TRBJ2-7; clone size: many; V gene: TRBV2
CDR3 protein: CSARDAGQGMGMGF; CDR3 DNA: TGCAGTGCTAGAGACGCGGGACAGGGGATGGGGATGGGATTC; D gene: TRBD1; J gene: TRBJ2-7; clone size: many; V gene: TRBV20-1
CDR3 protein: CSVGWGADQPQHF; CDR3 DNA: TGCAGCGTTGGGTGGGGGGCTGATCAGCCCCAGCATTTT; D gene: -; J gene: TRBJ1-5; clone size: -; V gene: TRBV29-1
CDR3 protein: CASSGTREKLFF; CDR3 DNA: TGTGCCAGCAGCGGGACGAGGGAAAAACTGTTTTTT; D gene: -; J gene: TRBJ1-4; clone size: -; V gene: TRBV7-8
CDR3 protein: CASSQLAGLRGDTIYF; CDR3 DNA: TGCGCCAGCAGCCAACTAGCCGGCCTGAGGGGCGACACCATATATTTT; D gene: -; J gene: TRBJ1-3; clone size: -; V gene: TRBV4-1
CDR3 protein: CASSPGSATGELFF; CDR3 DNA: TGTGCCAGCAGCCCAGGGTCGGCCACCGGGGAGCTGTTTTTT; D gene: -; J gene: TRBJ2-2; clone size: -; V gene: TRBV7-3
CDR3 protein: CASSLGRYNEQFF; CDR3 DNA: TGTGCCAGCAGCTTGGGACGTTACAATGAGCAGTTCTTC; D gene: -; J gene: TRBJ2-1; clone size: many; V gene: TRBV7-2
CDR3 protein: CASSADPEEANEKLFF; CDR3 DNA: TGTGCCAGCAGCGCCGACCCGGAGGAGGCTAATGAAAAACTGTTTTTT; D gene: -; J gene: TRBJ1-4; clone size: -; V gene: TRBV9
CDR3 protein: CASSPWGREAGELFF; CDR3 DNA: TGTGCCAGCAGTCCTTGGGGCAGGGAGGCCGGGGAGCTGTTTTTT; D gene: -; J gene: TRBJ2-2; clone size: -; V gene: TRBV6-1
CDR3 protein: CSATVFRAGGEETQYF; CDR3 DNA: TGCAGTGCTACGGTTTTTCGGGCGGGGGGAGAAGAGACCCAGTACTTC; D gene: TRBD2; J gene: TRBJ2-5; clone size: many; V gene: TRBV20-1
CDR3 protein: CASSTRLRAAGDTQYF; CDR3 DNA: TGTGCCAGTAGTACCCGGTTGAGGGCGGCGGGAGATACGCAGTATTTT; D gene: -; J gene: TRBJ2-3; clone size: -; V gene: TRBV19
CDR3 protein: CASSTRTGHTGELFF; CDR3 DNA: TGTGCCAGTAGTACCCGGACAGGGCACACCGGGGAGCTGTTTTTT; D gene: TRBD1; J gene: TRBJ2-2; clone size: few; V gene: TRBV19
CDR3 protein: CASSQDRQPLVPLHF; CDR3 DNA: TGCGCCAGCAGCCAAGATCGCCAGCCCTTGGTGCCCCTCCACTTT; D gene: -; J gene: TRBJ1-6; clone size: -; V gene: TRBV4-3
CDR3 protein: CASSAYQVETQYF; CDR3 DNA: TGTGCCAGCAGTGCGTACCAGGTGGAGACCCAGTACTTC; D gene: -; J gene: TRBJ2-5; clone size: many; V gene: TRBV2
CDR3 protein: CASSLYRFPNEQYF; CDR3 DNA: TGCGCCAGCAGCTTGTACAGGTTTCCCAACGAGCAGTACTTC; D gene: -; J gene: TRBJ2-7; clone size: -; V gene: TRBV5-1
CDR3 protein: CASSRGATNEKLFF; CDR3 DNA: TGCGCCAGCAGTAGGGGGGCAACTAATGAAAAACTGTTTTTT; D gene: -; J gene: TRBJ1-4; clone size: many; V gene: TRBV18
CDR3 protein: CSVHLRGTGWEKLFF; CDR3 DNA: TGCAGCGTCCACCTCCGCGGGACAGGGTGGGAAAAACTGTTTTTT; D gene: TRBD1; J gene: TRBJ1-4; clone size: -; V gene: TRBV29-1
CDR3 protein: CASRETTQNTEAFF; CDR3 DNA: TGTGCCAGCAGGGAGACGACCCAGAACACTGAAGCTTTCTTT; D gene: -; J gene: TRBJ1-1; clone size: few; V gene: TRBV27
CDR3 protein: CASSVNGQARATQYF; CDR3 DNA: TGTGCCAGCAGCGTAAACGGACAGGCCCGGGCTACGCAGTATTTT; D gene: TRBD1; J gene: TRBJ2-3; clone size: -; V gene: TRBV9
CDR3 protein: CASNLVNTEAFF; CDR3 DNA: TGTGCCAGCAATCTCGTGAACACTGAAGCTTTCTTT; D gene: -; J gene: TRBJ1-1; clone size: many; V gene: TRBV2
CDR3 protein: CASSSRVGTITTDTQYF; CDR3 DNA: TGCGCCAGCAGCTCAAGGGTGGGGACTATCACGACAGATACGCAGTATTTT; D gene: TRBD2; J gene: TRBJ2-3; clone size: few; V gene: TRBV5-1
CDR3 protein: CASSKDRGREKLFF; CDR3 DNA: TGTGCCAGTAGTAAGGACAGGGGTAGAGAAAAACTGTTTTTT; D gene: TRBD1; J gene: TRBJ1-4; clone size: few; V gene: TRBV19
CDR3 protein: CASSYSTKQFF; CDR3 DNA: TGTGCCAGCAGTTACTCGACCAAACAGTTCTTC; D gene: -; J gene: TRBJ2-1; clone size: -; V gene: TRBV6-2/TRBV6-3
CDR3 protein: CSASSSGVFYEQYF; CDR3 DNA: TGCAGTGCTAGTTCTAGCGGGGTATTCTACGAGCAGTACTTC; D gene: TRBD2; J gene: TRBJ2-7; clone size: many; V gene: TRBV20-1
CDR3 protein: CATSRDRWTGRYEQYF; CDR3 DNA: TGTGCCACCAGCAGAGATCGCTGGACAGGGAGGTACGAGCAGTACTTC; D gene: TRBD1; J gene: TRBJ2-7; clone size: -; V gene: TRBV15
CDR3 protein: CASSLSWVNTGELFF; CDR3 DNA: TGTGCCAGCAGTTTATCCTGGGTCAACACCGGGGAGCTGTTTTTT; D gene: -; J gene: TRBJ2-2; clone size: many; V gene: TRBV12-3/TRBV12-4
CDR3 protein: CASSESLGIITDTQYF; CDR3 DNA: TGTGCCAGCAGTGAGTCCCTTGGGATTATTACAGATACGCAGTATTTT; D gene: -; J gene: TRBJ2-3; clone size: many; V gene: TRBV2
CDR3 protein: CAIRGQGQETQYF; CDR3 DNA: TGTGCCATCAGGGGACAGGGACAAGAGACCCAGTACTTC; D gene: TRBD1; J gene: TRBJ2-5; clone size: many; V gene: TRBV10-3
CDR3 protein: CASSPLSGVTGELFF; CDR3 DNA: TGCGCCAGCAGCCCCTTAAGCGGGGTCACCGGGGAGCTGTTTTTT; D gene: TRBD2; J gene: TRBJ2-2; clone size: few; V gene: TRBV5-1
CDR3 protein: CASSLAGGWSPQHF; CDR3 DNA: TGTGCCAGCAGCTTAGCTGGGGGTTGGTCGCCCCAGCATTTT; D gene: -; J gene: TRBJ1-5; clone size: few; V gene: TRBV7-9
CDR3 protein: CASSISTGELFF; CDR3 DNA: TGTGCCAGCAGCATCAGCACCGGGGAGCTGTTTTTT; D gene: -; J gene: TRBJ2-2; clone size: few; V gene: TRBV7-9
CDR3 protein: CSVWSGDRGNEQFF; CDR3 DNA: TGCAGCGTTTGGAGTGGAGACAGGGGCAATGAGCAGTTCTTC; D gene: TRBD1; J gene: TRBJ2-1; clone size: many; V gene: TRBV29-1
CDR3 protein: CASSQVTSGGPPHTQYF; CDR3 DNA: TGTGCCAGCAGCCAAGTCACTAGCGGGGGCCCCCCCCATACGCAGTATTTT; D gene: -; J gene: TRBJ2-3; clone size: -; V gene: TRBV3-2
CDR3 protein: CASSPNRDTQYF; CDR3 DNA: TGTGCCAGCAGCCCCAATCGCGATACGCAGTATTTT; D gene: -; J gene: TRBJ2-3; clone size: many; V gene: TRBV11-2
CDR3 protein: CASSANWAPGYTF; CDR3 DNA: TGTGCCAGCAGTGCTAATTGGGCTCCTGGCTACACCTTC; D gene: -; J gene: TRBJ1-2; clone size: many; V gene: TRBV2
CDR3 protein: CASRIGRTEAFF; CDR3 DNA: TGTGCCAGCAGAATAGGTAGGACTGAAGCTTTCTTT; D gene: -; J gene: TRBJ1-1; clone size: -; V gene: TRBV7-9
CDR3 protein: CASSLPGTGVWNEQFF; CDR3 DNA: TGTGCCAGCAGCCTGCCCGGGACAGGGGTTTGGAATGAGCAGTTCTTC; D gene: TRBD1; J gene: TRBJ2-1; clone size: many; V gene: TRBV7-2
CDR3 protein: CASSTGTERQPQHF; CDR3 DNA: TGTGCCAGCAGCACAGGGACAGAACGTCAGCCCCAGCATTTT; D gene: TRBD1; J gene: TRBJ1-5; clone size: many; V gene: TRBV7-2
CDR3 protein: CASSRNGQGAGELFF; CDR3 DNA: TGTGCCAGCAGCCGTAACGGCCAGGGGGCCGGGGAGCTGTTTTTT; D gene: TRBD1; J gene: TRBJ2-2; clone size: few; V gene: TRBV7-2
CDR3 protein: CASSPRQGASTEAFF; CDR3 DNA: TGTGCCAGCTCACCACGACAGGGGGCGAGCACTGAAGCTTTCTTT; D gene: TRBD1; J gene: TRBJ1-1; clone size: -; V gene: TRBV18